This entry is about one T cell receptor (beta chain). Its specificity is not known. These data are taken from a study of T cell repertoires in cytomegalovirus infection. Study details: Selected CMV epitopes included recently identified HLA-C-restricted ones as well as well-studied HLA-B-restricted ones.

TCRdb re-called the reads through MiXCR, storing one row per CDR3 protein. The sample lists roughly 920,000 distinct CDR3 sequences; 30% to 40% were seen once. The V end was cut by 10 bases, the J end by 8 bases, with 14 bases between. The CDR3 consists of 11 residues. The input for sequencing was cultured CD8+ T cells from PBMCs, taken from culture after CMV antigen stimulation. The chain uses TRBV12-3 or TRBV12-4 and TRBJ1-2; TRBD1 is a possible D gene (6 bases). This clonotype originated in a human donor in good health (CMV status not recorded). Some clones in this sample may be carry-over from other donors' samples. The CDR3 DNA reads TGTGCCAAGGGAAACAGGGACGGCTACACCTTC. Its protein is CAKGNRDGYTF.